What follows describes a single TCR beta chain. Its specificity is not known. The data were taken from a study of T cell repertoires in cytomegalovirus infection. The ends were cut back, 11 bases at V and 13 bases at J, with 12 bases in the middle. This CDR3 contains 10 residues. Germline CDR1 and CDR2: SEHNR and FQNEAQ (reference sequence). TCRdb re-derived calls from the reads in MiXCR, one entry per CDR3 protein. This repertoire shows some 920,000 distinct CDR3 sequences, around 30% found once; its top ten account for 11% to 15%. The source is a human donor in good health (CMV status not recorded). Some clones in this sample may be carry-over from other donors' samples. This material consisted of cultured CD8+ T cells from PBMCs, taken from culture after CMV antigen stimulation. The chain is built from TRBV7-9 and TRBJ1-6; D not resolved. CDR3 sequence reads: CAVEARPLHF. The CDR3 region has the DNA TGTGCCGTTGAAGCGCGGCCCCTCCACTTT. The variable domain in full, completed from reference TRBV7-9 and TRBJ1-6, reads DTGVSQNPRHKITKRGQNVTFRCDPISEHNRLYWYRQTLGQGPEFLTYFQNEAQLEKSRLLSDRFSAERPKGSFSTLEIQRTEQGDSAMYLCAVEARPLHFGNGTRLTVT.